Shown below are 14 T cell receptor beta chains from a single sample sequenced in a study of cytomegalovirus exposure and HLA in healthy donors. In the PCR, 60 Vbeta and 13 Jbeta primers were used. Here immunoSEQ multiplex PCR was the method, and the copy in TCRdb shows in-frame clones only, minus some. The ten most abundant clones cover around 1.1% of a sample with some 82,000 clones. The sample comprised PBMCs. These receptor sequences come from a woman younger than 45 in good health and CMV-seronegative.

This sequence joins TRBV7-9 and TRBJ2-7, with 10 bases fitting TRBD1. V shed 3 bases, J shed 4 bases, and the junction held 9 bases outside the gene matches. This CDR3 is built from 16 residues. Germline V CDR1 and CDR2: SEHNR, FQNEAQ (reference sequence). CDR3 loop: CASSFGPGQGTYEQYF. The CDR3 DNA reads TGTGCCAGCAGCTTCGGTCCGGGACAGGGGACTTACGAGCAGTACTTC.

The gene calls are TRBV5-4 and TRBJ2-2; 10 positions agree with TRBD2. The CDR3 contains 15 residues. J was trimmed by 5 bases and V by 1 base; bases with no gene match: 2. The germline V gene has CDR1 SGHNT and CDR2 YYREEE (reference sequence). The CDR3 coding sequence is TGTGCCAGCAGCTTGCTAGCGGGAGAAACCGGGGAGCTGTTTTTT. Amino acids: CASSLLAGETGELFF.

The chain couples TRBV6-5 to TRBJ2-7; D call uncertain. Germline V gene lookup returns CDR1 MNHEY and CDR2 SVGAGI. Trimming took 2 bases from V and 0 from J, leaving 8 bases between them. The CDR3 sequence is 14 residues long. Written as DNA, the CDR3 is TGTGCCAGCAGTTACCGTTTCAGCTCCTACGAGCAGTACTTC. Encoded protein: CASSYRFSSYEQYF.

The CDR3 sequence: CASSIEIAGRGYTF. For the CDR3, the DNA is TGTGCCAGTAGTATAGAGATCGCGGGACGTGGCTACACCTTC. V and J are TRBV19 and TRBJ1-2; D perhaps matches TRBD1 (5 bases). Germline loops: CDR1 LNHDA, CDR2 SQIVND (reference sequence). V was shortened by 0 bases and J by 7 bases, with 12 bases between the two germline ends. CDR3 length equals 14 residues.

J is TRBJ1-1 and V is TRBV15, with D hard to call. Germline CDR1 is LNHNV and CDR2 is YYDKDF (reference sequence). The CDR3 totals 13 residues. Trimming left V 3 bases short and J 1 base short, with 6 bases between. CDR3 loop: CATSREKNTEAFF. CDR3 DNA sequence: TGTGCCACCAGCAGGGAGAAGAACACTGAAGCTTTCTTT.

The chain joins TRBV7-9 to TRBJ2-1; possible D gene TRBD2, 5 bases. Looked up from germline, CDR1 is SEHNR and CDR2 is FQNEAQ (reference sequence). V was pared by 7 bases and J by 5 bases, with 18 bases between. CDR3 length equals 15 residues. Written as DNA, the CDR3 is TGTGCCAGCACCCCATCAGCGGCAGCAGACAATGAGCAGTTCTTC. Translation gives CASTPSAAADNEQFF.

CDR3: CASSESSTADSPLHF. The CDR3 DNA sequence: TGTGCCAGCAGTGAATCCTCGACAGCCGATTCACCCCTCCACTTT. The chain links TRBV2 to TRBJ1-6, with a tentative D call TRBD1 (5 bases). The germline V gene encodes CDR1 SNHLY and CDR2 FYNNEI. V lost 2 bases, J lost 8 bases, and 13 bases lay in between. The CDR3 sequence is 15 residues long.

The V and J genes are TRBV2 and TRBJ2-3; no reliable D call. This CDR3 has 15 amino acids. V was cut by 2 bases and J by 1 base, with 10 bases left in between. CDR1 is SNHLY, CDR2 FYNNEI, per germline. In DNA form, the CDR3 reads TGTGCCAGCAGTGAATTCCCCCGCGGCACAGATACGCAGTATTTT. This codes for CASSEFPRGTDTQYF.

The chain has TRBV23-1 and TRBJ1-5; the D gene is possibly TRBD1 (5 bases). TRBV23-1 is recorded as an ORF, its role being uncertain. This CDR3 is 17 amino acids long. The germline V and J ends were trimmed by 1 base and 5 bases, with 18 bases remaining between them. CDR3 DNA sequence: TGCGCCAGCAGTCAATGGCCCGACAGACTTGGGTATCAGCCCCAGCATTTT. Its protein is CASSQWPDRLGYQPQHF.

This chain uses TRBV12-5 with TRBJ1-5; D remains unclear. Germline assignment: CDR1 LGHNT and CDR2 FRNRAP. The CDR3 extends over 14 amino acids. Trimming removed 5 bases from V and 1 base from J, with 9 bases in between. As DNA, the CDR3 is TGTGCTAGTGGTGAGGGAGGGAGCAATCAGCCCCAGCATTTT. Amino acids: CASGEGGSNQPQHF.

This chain uses TRBV7-9 with TRBJ2-2; a weak D match, TRBD2 (6 bases). The germline V gene has CDR1 SEHNR and CDR2 FQNEAQ (reference sequence). The CDR3 length is 15 residues. The V end lost 1 base, the J end lost 3 bases, and 9 bases lay between the germline ends. As DNA, the CDR3 is TGTGCCAGCAGCTTAGAGGGAGGCGACACCGGGGAGCTGTTTTTT. This codes for CASSLEGGDTGELFF.

The chain carries TRBV10-3 and TRBJ2-7, with 10 bases lining up with TRBD1. This CDR3 spans 14 amino acids. V lost 6 bases to trimming and J lost 5 bases; unmatched junction nucleotides: 7. The germline V gene has CDR1 ENHRY and CDR2 SYGVKD. The CDR3 DNA reads as TGTGCCATCAGGAAGGGACAGGGGAATGACGAGCAGTACTTC. It yields the protein CAIRKGQGNDEQYF.

The V and J genes are TRBV30 and TRBJ2-3, with 11 positions matching TRBD2. The germline V gene encodes CDR1 GTSNPN and CDR2 SVGIG (reference sequence). Unmatched junction bases numbered 12, after V lost 3 bases and J lost 1 base. This CDR3 has 18 residues. The CDR3, as DNA: TGTGCCTGGAGGTACCCTAGCGGGGGGTACCCGCGCACAGATACGCAGTATTTT. It translates to CAWRYPSGGYPRTDTQYF.

CDR3 nucleotide sequence: TGTGCCAGCAGTAGCGGGCCGACCTACGAGCAGTACTTC. Protein product: CASSSGPTYEQYF. The chain employs TRBV6-1 and TRBJ2-7; maybe TRBD2 (6 bases). This CDR3 comprises 13 residues. The V end was cut by 5 bases, the J end by 2 bases, with 10 bases between. CDR1 is MNHNS and CDR2 is SASEGT in the germline V gene.